What follows describes a single T cell receptor beta chain. As yet, its antigen is unknown. TCRdb reprocessed the 5' RACE reads with MiXCR, giving one entry per CDR3 protein. The sample yields about 13,000 distinct CDR3 sequences, 15% to 20% seen once. The CDR3 has 16 residues. The germline gives CDR1 SGHRS, CDR2 YFSETQ. V gave up 0 bases and J gave up 2 bases, with 14 bases separating them. The sample belongs to a study of T-cell memory formation after mild COVID-19. Study context: The study found TCR clusters largely donor specific.

General study points: Cross-reactive memory seemingly joined, as some responding clones were found in pre-infection memory.

The sequencing sample was made of PBMCs or a T cell subset sorted from them (not recorded which). The chain uses TRBV5-1 and TRBJ2-5; D is perhaps TRBD1 (5 bases). This clonotype was sampled from a man between 18 and 35 years old who had mild COVID-19 (a few samples of this study predate the infection). Cell type and time point are not known. The CDR3 reads CASSLVGVGQQETQYF. CDR3 DNA sequence: TGCGCCAGCAGCTTGGTAGGGGTGGGCCAGCAAGAGACCCAGTACTTC. The full variable domain, rest sourced from reference TRBV5-1 and TRBJ2-5, is KAGVTQTPRYLIKTRGQQVTLSCSPISGHRSVSWYQQTPGQGLQFLFEYFSETQRNKGNFPGRFSGRQFSNSRSEMNVSTLELGDSALYLCASSLVGVGQQETQYFGPGTRLLVL.